This T cell receptor beta chain was captured by sequencing in a study of blood T cell repertoires in COVID-19. Clones were sequenced by immunoSEQ multiplex PCR, and TCRdb holds only the in-frame ones, with some missing. The sample holds 110,000 to 150,000 clones, around nine tenths seen once. V shed 1 base and J 5 bases; nucleotides not matched to a gene: 8. CDR1 KGHSH and CDR2 LQKENI come from the germline V gene. The CDR3 sequence is 17 residues long. The V gene is TRBV18, the J gene TRBJ2-3; 11 bases map to TRBD2. The clonotype comes from a man aged 60 to 75 with active or convalescent COVID-19. Input material: peripheral blood. In DNA, the CDR3 is TGTGCCAGCTCACCACTTTTAGCGGGAGGGCCACAAGATACGCAGTATTTT. Protein: CASSPLLAGGPQDTQYF.